Presented here are 9 T cell receptor beta chains from one specimen sequenced in a study of T cells in tuberculosis. Produced via immunoSEQ multiplex PCR; TCRdb's table is partial and in-frame only. This table has about 53,000 clones, over 90% appearing once. Time point noted: new active TB diagnosis, blood taken before or within 7 days of starting treatment. Sequences were derived from PBMCs, sampled at tuberculosis diagnosis. The source of these receptors is an adult with tuberculosis.

This chain joins TRBV7-9 and TRBJ2-7, with 11 bases that match TRBD1. Losses at the gene ends were 8 bases for V and 5 bases for J; bases not matched to a gene: 5. The CDR3 is 13 residues long. The germline V gene has CDR1 SEHNR and CDR2 FQNEAQ (reference sequence). This CDR3 is CASGQGAEDEQYF. The DNA of the CDR3 is TGTGCCAGCGGACAGGGGGCTGAAGACGAGCAGTACTTC.

This chain uses TRBV7-6 with TRBJ1-2; the D gene is possibly TRBD1 (5 bases). V lost 5 bases and J 4 bases, leaving 11 bases between the germline ends. This CDR3 comprises 13 residues. Per the germline V gene, CDR1 is SGHVS and CDR2 is FNYEAQ. DNA of the CDR3: TGTGCCAGCAGCCCCGCAGGGTCCTATGGCTACACCTTC. It encodes CASSPAGSYGYTF.

The chain's CDR3 is CAISELVAGSSYEQYF. For the CDR3, the DNA is TGTGCCATCAGTGAGCTTGTAGCGGGGTCCTCCTACGAGCAGTACTTC. The J gene is TRBJ2-7, the V gene TRBV10-3; 8 nucleotides align to TRBD2. Germline CDR1 and CDR2: ENHRY and SYGVKD. Trimming cost V 2 bases and J 0 bases; bases outside gene matches: 6. This CDR3 has 16 residues.

This clone showed up just once. This sequence joins TRBV30 and TRBJ1-3, with D unresolved. Trimming removed 5 bases at V and 0 bases at J, with 8 bases between. The CDR3 covers 13 residues. The germline CDR1 and CDR2 sequences are GTSNPN and SVGIG (reference sequence). The CDR3 loop reads CAWGLFSGNTIYF. The CDR3 region has the DNA TGTGCCTGGGGACTCTTCTCTGGAAACACCATATATTTT.

This chain joins TRBV7-2 and TRBJ2-7; 9 bases are a match to TRBD1. J gave up 10 bases and V 2 bases, and 12 bases lay outside the gene matches. Germline assignment: CDR1 SGHTA and CDR2 FQGNSA. The CDR3 consists of 15 residues. Here the CDR3 DNA reads TGTGCCAGCAGCTTACACGGACAGGGGTTGGGAGAACAGTACTTC. Translated, it gives CASSLHGQGLGEQYF.

This clone was seen a single time. V and J are TRBV11-3 and TRBJ1-5, with 9 bases matching TRBD1. Germline-derived CDR1 and CDR2 are SGHNT and YENEEA. This CDR3 comprises 16 residues. V trimming: 1 base; J trimming: 5 bases; junction bases outside the gene matches: 6. The CDR3 region has the DNA TGTGCCAGCAGCTTAGTGGGACAGGGAGAGCATCAGCCCCAGCATTTT. Amino acids: CASSLVGQGEHQPQHF.

The J gene is TRBJ1-1, the V gene TRBV30; D call uncertain. Trimming pared 8 bases from V and 4 bases from J, leaving 23 bases between. The CDR3 loop spans 15 amino acids. CDR1 and CDR2 from the germline V gene are GTSNPN and SVGIG (reference sequence). DNA of the CDR3: TGTGCCAGGCGGACTCTTGCTACCGAGGGCACTGAAGCTTTCTTT. Its protein product is CARRTLATEGTEAFF. Filled out from reference TRBV30 and TRBJ1-1, the complete variable domain reads SQTIHQWPATLVQPVGSPLSLECTVEGTSNPNLYWYRQAAGRGLQLLFYSVGIGQISSEVPQNLSASRPQDRQFILSSKKLLLSDSGFYLCARRTLATEGTEAFFGQGTRLTVV.

This sequence joins TRBV5-1 and TRBJ2-2; D gene uncertain. The germline CDR1 and CDR2 sequences are SGHRS and YFSETQ. V was trimmed by 0 bases and J by 6 bases, leaving 9 bases between them. The CDR3 consists of 14 residues. The CDR3: CASSLAPVPGELFF. The CDR3 DNA sequence: TGCGCCAGCAGCTTGGCCCCAGTCCCCGGGGAGCTGTTTTTT.

The chain couples TRBV7-3 to TRBJ2-2; D perhaps matches TRBD2 (6 bases). V lost 4 bases and J lost 6, with 12 bases in between. The CDR3 spans 14 residues. Germline lookup yields CDR1 SGHTA and CDR2 FQGTGA. The CDR3: CASSSTRGSGELFF. The DNA of the CDR3 is TGTGCCAGCAGCTCTACTCGGGGGTCCGGGGAGCTGTTTTTT. The whole variable domain, remainder taken from reference TRBV7-3 and TRBJ2-2, is GAGVSQTPSNKVTEKGKYVELRCDPISGHTALYWYRQSLGQGPEFLIYFQGTGAADDSGLPNDRFFAVRPEGSVSTLKIQRTERGDSAVYLCASSSTRGSGELFFGEGSRLTVL.